This T cell receptor (beta chain) was captured in a study of T-cell memory formation after mild COVID-19. Whole-study results and caveats: For contracting clones, CD4+ ones sat mainly in CM and EM, CD8+ in EMRA. Some SARS-CoV-2-responding clones were already detected in memory before infection.

The CDR3 runs 16 residues. The V segment lost 4 bases and the J segment 6 bases; nucleotides outside the gene matches: 12. TCR alpha and TCR beta cDNA libraries carrying sample barcodes and UMIs came from 5'RACE with constant-segment primers. Using its own MiXCR run on the 5' RACE reads, TCRdb lists one record per CDR3 protein. The top ten clones hold 23% of a sample with 250,000 to 300,000 distinct CDR3 sequences, about a sixth of them seen once. Of note for this clonotype: What it recognizes is unknown.

The rearrangement links TRBV12-3 or TRBV12-4 to TRBJ2-5; TRBD1 aligns across 9 bases. Material: PBMCs or a T cell subset sorted from them (not recorded which). This sequence was found in a man aged 18 to 30 who had mild COVID-19 (a few samples of this study predate the infection). Cell type and time point are not known. CDR3 residues: CASSSGTGIGSQTQYF. As DNA, the CDR3 is TGTGCCAGCAGTTCCGGGACAGGGATCGGGTCACAGACCCAGTACTTC.